The next 26 T cell receptor beta chains were all read from a single sample in a study of T cell responses to AZD1222 COVID-19 vaccine. Profiled with immunoSEQ multiplex PCR; TCRdb holds only in-frame clones, not every one. The sample carries about 120,000 clones, 80% to 95% recorded once. Material: peripheral blood, obtained 28 days after the second dose of the MenACWY control vaccine. These receptors were collected from an adult who received the MenACWY meningococcal vaccine as a control.

The chain links TRBV18 to TRBJ2-3; 10 nucleotides align to TRBD2. Germline V gene sequence: CDR1 KGHSH, CDR2 LQKENI. This CDR3 contains 16 residues. The trim removed 2 bases at V and 3 bases at J, leaving 5 bases unmatched. CDR3 region: CASSPKALAGTDTQYF. The CDR3 nucleotides read TGTGCCAGCTCACCAAAAGCACTAGCGGGGACAGATACGCAGTATTTT.

The rearrangement joins TRBV9 to TRBJ2-3; 7 nucleotides agree with TRBD2. This CDR3 has 17 residues. V lost 3 bases, J lost 2 bases, and 12 bases stayed unmatched. Germline-derived CDR1 and CDR2 are SGDLS and YYNGEE. The CDR3 sequence is CASSAKRSGGSTDTQYF. Here the CDR3 DNA reads TGTGCCAGCAGCGCCAAACGCTCGGGGGGATCCACAGATACGCAGTATTTT.

The V and J genes are TRBV2 and TRBJ1-1; 8 bases match TRBD1. The trim removed 4 bases at V and 2 bases at J, leaving 3 bases unmatched. This CDR3 has 14 residues. The germline V gene encodes CDR1 SNHLY and CDR2 FYNNEI. CDR3 coding DNA: TGTGCCAGCAGTGGGACAGGGAGAAACACTGAAGCTTTCTTT. This translates into CASSGTGRNTEAFF.

CDR3: CASSSFTGSTGELFF. The CDR3 DNA sequence: TGCGCCAGCAGCTCCTTTACAGGGTCCACCGGGGAGCTGTTTTTT. The gene calls are TRBV5-1 and TRBJ2-2; possible D gene TRBD1, 6 bases. The CDR3 has 15 amino acids. V lost 3 bases to trimming and J lost 4 bases, with 13 bases between them. Germline V gives CDR1 SGHRS, CDR2 YFSETQ.

This chain joins TRBV4-2 and TRBJ2-2; 8 bases map to TRBD1. The germline CDR1 and CDR2 sequences are LGHNA and YNFKEQ. The CDR3 spans 16 residues. Trimming removed 3 bases from V and 0 bases from J; junction bases left unmatched: 3. CDR3 nucleotides: TGTGCCAGCAGCCAGCAGGGGGCAACGAACACCGGGGAGCTGTTTTTT. Its translation is CASSQQGATNTGELFF.

Only one count was recorded for this clone. This CDR3 is CASSIPESAGEVQHF. As DNA, the CDR3 is TGTGCCAGTAGTATACCAGAGTCCGCAGGAGAAGTGCAGCATTTT. This chain joins TRBV19 and TRBJ1-5; no firm D call. The CDR3 spans 15 residues. Germline-derived CDR1 and CDR2 are LNHDA and SQIVND (reference sequence). V lost 2 bases and J 13 bases, leaving 21 bases between the germline ends.

This clone came up a few times. J is TRBJ2-5 and V is TRBV7-2; D may be TRBD2 (7 bases). The CDR3 runs to 13 residues. The V gene's germline CDR1 is SGHTA and CDR2 FQGNSA. The germline V and J ends were trimmed by 7 bases and 5 bases, with 14 bases remaining between them. CDR3 nucleotide sequence: TGTGCCAGCAATACGGGGGGCGGTGAGACCCAGTACTTC. It is translated as CASNTGGGETQYF.

V is TRBV21-1 and J is TRBJ2-3. TRBV21-1 is tagged as a pseudogene. CDR3 length: 19 residues. The CDR3 reads CASSNVGGRKSNATDTQYF. For the CDR3, the DNA is TGTGCCAGCAGCAACGTTGGGGGGCGCAAATCAAACGCAACAGATACGCAGTATTTT.

CDR3 bases: TGTGCCAGCAGCTCCGGGACAGACCCGAACACTGAAGCTTTCTTT. This gives the protein CASSSGTDPNTEAFF. The J gene is TRBJ1-1, the V gene TRBV11-2, with 7 bases fitting TRBD1. This CDR3 region has 15 residues. V shed 4 bases and J 1 base; nucleotides not matched to a gene: 6. Germline V gene lookup returns CDR1 SGHAT and CDR2 FQNNGV. The whole variable domain, filled in from reference TRBV11-2 and TRBJ1-1, reads EAGVAQSPRYKIIEKRQSVAFWCNPISGHATLYWYQQILGQGPKLLIQFQNNGVVDDSQLPKDRFSAERLKGVDSTLKIQPAKLEDSAVYLCASSSGTDPNTEAFFGQGTRLTVV.

This rearrangement joins TRBV20-1 to TRBJ1-1; TRBD1 is a possible D gene (5 bases). The CDR3 consists of 11 residues. Germline loops: CDR1 DFQATT, CDR2 SNEGSKA (reference sequence). The ends were cut back, 6 bases at V and 11 bases at J, with 16 bases in the middle. CDR3 sequence: CSAQEGFRAFF. Written as DNA, the CDR3 is TGCAGTGCCCAAGAGGGGTTTAGGGCTTTCTTT.

Only one count was recorded for this clone. J is TRBJ1-2 and V is TRBV27, with a tentative D call TRBD1 (6 bases). In germline, CDR1 is MNHEY, CDR2 SMNVEV (reference sequence). The CDR3 is 14 residues long. V was shortened by 6 bases and J by 1 base, with 12 bases between the two germline ends. As DNA, the CDR3 is TGTGCCAGCAGACATACAGGGAGTAACTATGGCTACACCTTC. Translating it yields CASRHTGSNYGYTF.

V and J are TRBV28 and TRBJ1-5, with unresolved D. The germline V gene encodes CDR1 MDHEN and CDR2 SYDVKM. V was pared by 8 bases and J by 4 bases, with 9 bases between. The CDR3 loop spans 12 amino acids. Written as DNA, the CDR3 is TGTGCCAGCCACGGGCAGAATCAGCCCCAGCATTTT. As protein: CASHGQNQPQHF. Drawing the rest from reference TRBV28 and TRBJ1-5, the complete variable domain is DVKVTQSSRYLVKRTGEKVFLECVQDMDHENMFWYRQDPGLGLRLIYFSYDVKMKEKGDIPEGYSVSREKKERFSLILESASTNQTSMYLCASHGQNQPQHFGDGTRLSIL.

The chain carries TRBV9 and TRBJ2-3, with D perhaps matching TRBD2 (5 bases). Germline CDR1 and CDR2: SGDLS and YYNGEE. The V and J ends lost 4 bases and 4 bases respectively, with 13 bases between them. This CDR3 spans 14 amino acids. The CDR3 coding sequence is TGTGCCAGCAGCCTACGGACTGCGCCAGATACGCAGTATTTT. It is translated as CASSLRTAPDTQYF.

The chain joins TRBV7-9 to TRBJ2-3, with 11 nucleotides matching TRBD2. The trim removed 6 bases at V and 4 bases at J, leaving 15 bases unmatched. The CDR3 totals 18 residues. CDR1 SEHNR and CDR2 FQNEAQ come from the germline V gene (reference sequence). The CDR3 DNA sequence: TGTGCCAGCAGTCCATCGGGGAAGGCTAGCGGGAGGTCAGATACGCAGTATTTT. Translation gives CASSPSGKASGRSDTQYF.

The rearrangement joins TRBV10-3 to TRBJ1-1; 9 bases fit TRBD1. The trim removed 8 bases at V and 5 bases at J, leaving 9 bases unmatched. This CDR3 region has 14 residues. Looked up from germline, CDR1 is ENHRY and CDR2 is SYGVKD. CDR3 sequence (DNA): TGTGCCATCGGGTCGGGACAGGGCCTGACTGAAGCTTTCTTT. Amino acid sequence: CAIGSGQGLTEAFF.

The J gene is TRBJ1-5, the V gene TRBV28; TRBD1 agrees at 8 bases. The CDR3 contains 12 residues. The trim removed 5 bases at V and 9 bases at J, leaving 3 bases unmatched. CDR1 is MDHEN, CDR2 SYDVKM, per germline. In DNA, the CDR3 is TGTGCCAGCAGTGAAACAGGGGGGCCCCAGCATTTT. The encoded protein is CASSETGGPQHF.

The gene calls are TRBV24-1 and TRBJ2-1; TRBD2 matches 8 bases. Trimming cost V 3 bases and J 4 bases; bases outside gene matches: 10. Germline V gene sequence: CDR1 KGHDR, CDR2 SFDVKD. The CDR3 loop spans 17 amino acids. In DNA form, the CDR3 reads TGTGCCACCAGTGATCCACCCCAAGTAGCGGGGTACAATGAGCAGTTCTTC. It specifies CATSDPPQVAGYNEQFF.

This clone was counted only a few times. V gene TRBV11-3 combines with J gene TRBJ1-5; D is possibly TRBD1 (5 bases). CDR1 and CDR2 from the germline V gene are SGHNT and YENEEA. The CDR3 length is 17 residues. Trimming removed 4 bases from V and 0 bases from J, with 16 bases in between. Here the CDR3 reads CASSCLDRAFSNQPQHF. DNA of the CDR3: TGTGCCAGCAGCTGTCTAGACAGAGCCTTTAGCAATCAGCCCCAGCATTTT.

The chain joins TRBV28 to TRBJ2-7; 11 bases agree with TRBD2. The V gene end was trimmed by 5 bases and the J gene end by 0 bases; junction bases not matched to a gene: 9. The germline gives CDR1 MDHEN, CDR2 SYDVKM. The CDR3 consists of 17 residues. The CDR3 reads CASSVLLAGGSSYEQYF. CDR3 sequence (DNA): TGTGCCAGCAGTGTCCTCTTAGCGGGAGGGAGCTCCTACGAGCAGTACTTC.

This chain uses TRBV28 with TRBJ1-1; TRBD1 agrees at 11 bases. The V gene end was trimmed by 3 bases and the J gene end by 3 bases; junction bases not matched to a gene: 3. Germline V gene data show CDR1 as MDHEN and CDR2 as SYDVKM. The length of the CDR3 is 15 residues. CDR3 DNA: TGTGCCAGCAGTTTGCCGGGACAGGGGGACACTGAAGCTTTCTTT. The encoded protein is CASSLPGQGDTEAFF.

J is TRBJ2-7 and V is TRBV5-4, with D possibly TRBD1 on 7 matching bases. The germline V gene encodes CDR1 SGHNT and CDR2 YYREEE (reference sequence). Trimming removed 0 bases from V and 6 bases from J, with 10 bases in between. The CDR3 loop spans 13 amino acids. The CDR3 nucleotides read TGTGCCAGCAGCTTGGTGGAGGGGGCCGAGCAGTACTTC. It is translated as CASSLVEGAEQYF.

This clone was seen just once. The chain carries TRBV6-4 and TRBJ1-3; a possible D gene is TRBD1 (6 bases). The CDR3 loop spans 19 amino acids. The V gene's germline CDR1 is MRHNA and CDR2 SNTAGT. V was trimmed by 0 bases and J by 0 bases, leaving 18 bases between them. The DNA of the CDR3 is TGTGCCAGCAGTGACTCAGGACAGAAGCTCCTAGTCTCTGGAAACACCATATATTTT. It translates to CASSDSGQKLLVSGNTIYF.

This sequence joins TRBV18 and TRBJ2-1; D is possibly TRBD2 (6 bases). The germline gives CDR1 KGHSH, CDR2 LQKENI. The V gene lost 3 bases and the J gene lost 0 bases, with 15 bases spanning the gap. CDR3 length equals 17 residues. CDR3 amino acids: CASSPPGGRGSYNEQFF. The CDR3 DNA is TGTGCCAGCTCACCCCCCGGGGGTAGGGGCTCCTACAATGAGCAGTTCTTC.

V is TRBV5-1 and J is TRBJ2-5; TRBD2 might be the D (6 bases). Germline V gene data show CDR1 as SGHRS and CDR2 as YFSETQ. The CDR3 sequence is 14 residues long. Trimming left V 4 bases short and J 5 bases short, with 15 bases between. The CDR3 region has the DNA TGCGCCAGCAGCCCTCCCGCGGCGGGGGAGACCCAGTACTTC. It is translated as CASSPPAAGETQYF.

The gene calls are TRBV2 and TRBJ2-5; no reliable D call. In germline, CDR1 is SNHLY, CDR2 FYNNEI. CDR3 length: 12 amino acids. Deletions cut 6 bases from V and 5 bases from J, with 10 bases between. The CDR3 loop is CASSKNGETQYF. CDR3 nucleotides: TGTGCCAGCAGCAAAAATGGTGAGACCCAGTACTTC.

CDR3 protein: CSVQTGRATNEKLFF. The CDR3 DNA reads as TGCAGCGTTCAAACGGGACGGGCAACTAATGAAAAACTGTTTTTT. This chain joins TRBV29-1 and TRBJ1-4; D might be TRBD1 (5 bases). CDR1 is SQVTM and CDR2 is ANQGSEA in the germline V gene. The CDR3 consists of 15 residues. Trimming pared 5 bases from V and 0 bases from J, leaving 13 bases between.